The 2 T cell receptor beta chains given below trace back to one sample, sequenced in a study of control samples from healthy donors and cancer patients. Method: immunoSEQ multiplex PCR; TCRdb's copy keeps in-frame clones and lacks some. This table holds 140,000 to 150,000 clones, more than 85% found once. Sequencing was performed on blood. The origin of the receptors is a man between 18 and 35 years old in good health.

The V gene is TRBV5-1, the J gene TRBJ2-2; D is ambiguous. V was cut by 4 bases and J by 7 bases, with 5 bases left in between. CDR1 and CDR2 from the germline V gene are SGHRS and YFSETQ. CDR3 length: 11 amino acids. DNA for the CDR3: TGCGCCAGCAGCAACGGCGGGGAGCTGTTTTTT. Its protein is CASSNGGELFF.

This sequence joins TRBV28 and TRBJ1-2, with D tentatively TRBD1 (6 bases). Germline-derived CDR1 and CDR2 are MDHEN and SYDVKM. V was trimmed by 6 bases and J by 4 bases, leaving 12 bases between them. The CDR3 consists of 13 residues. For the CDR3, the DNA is TGTGCCAGCAGCCTTGGGGGGCGCTATGGCTACACCTTC. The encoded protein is CASSLGGRYGYTF.